The 5 T cell receptor beta chains presented below share a single source sample, sequenced in a study of blood T cell repertoires in COVID-19. Sequencing used immunoSEQ multiplex PCR; TCRdb keeps in-frame clones, though not all of them. The table lists about 200,000 clones, 80% of them singletons. Sequences were obtained from peripheral blood. Source of these receptors: a human donor in a cohort sampled during active COVID-19.

The chain recombines TRBV6-5 with TRBJ2-2; D is undetermined. The CDR3 runs to 13 residues. Germline values: CDR1 MNHEY, CDR2 SVGAGI. Deletions cut 0 bases from V and 5 bases from J, with 4 bases between. The CDR3 DNA sequence: TGTGCCAGCAGTTACTCGGAGACCGGGGAGCTGTTTTTT. Encoded protein: CASSYSETGELFF.

Concerning this clone itself: Distinct nucleotide sequences in the sample also encode this CDR3. The chain recombines TRBV20-1 with TRBJ2-3; D unclear. CDR1 and CDR2 (germline): DFQATT, SNEGSKA (reference sequence). The CDR3 is 14 amino acids. The V and J ends lost 3 bases and 1 base respectively, with 11 bases between them. The CDR3 DNA sequence: TGCAGTGCTAGTCTCTCGTCCGGCACAGATACGCAGTATTTT. It yields the protein CSASLSSGTDTQYF.

The CDR3 sequence: CASSLWTGTSEQFF. DNA for the CDR3: TGTGCCAGCAGCCTTTGGACAGGGACAAGTGAGCAGTTCTTC. The chain couples TRBV4-2 to TRBJ2-1; 8 nucleotides match TRBD1. The germline V gene encodes CDR1 LGHNA and CDR2 YNFKEQ. The CDR3 runs to 14 residues. The V gene end was trimmed by 4 bases and the J gene end by 9 bases; junction bases not matched to a gene: 8.

V gene TRBV27 combines with J gene TRBJ2-1; tentatively, D is TRBD1 (5 bases). This CDR3 spans 14 amino acids. With 3 bases removed from V and 4 bases from J, the gap between germline ends came to 10 bases. Germline CDR1 MNHEY, CDR2 SMNVEV (reference sequence). As DNA, the CDR3 is TGTGCCAGCAGTTTTAGGGGCCTATACAATGAGCAGTTCTTC. The encoded protein is CASSFRGLYNEQFF.

The rearrangement links TRBV3-1 (or the pseudogene TRBV3-2) to TRBJ1-3, with 7 bases aligning to TRBD1. The CDR3 totals 15 residues. With 8 bases clipped from V and 3 bases from J, the junction kept 10 bases outside the gene matches. Germline CDR1 and CDR2: LGHDT and YNNKEL (reference sequence). This CDR3 is CASGPLSGGGNTIYF. The CDR3 bases are TGTGCCAGCGGTCCCTTGTCAGGGGGTGGAAACACCATATATTTT.